This T cell receptor (beta chain) emerged from a study of blood T cell repertoires in COVID-19. Study-level information: From T cells, B-cell-depleted T cells, or PBMCs came the material, which was cDNA or gDNA.

Authors' methods: It was from reference gene primer amplification that nucleated cell counts were estimated. Produced via immunoSEQ multiplex PCR; TCRdb's table is partial and in-frame only. V and J calls and clone size come straight from that table; D and trimming were deduced from the DNA. The repertoire holds about 190,000 clones, with around four fifths as singletons. The CDR3 loop spans 14 amino acids. The J segment lost 3 bases and the V segment lost 5 bases, leaving 6 bases of the junction unmatched. Germline CDR1 and CDR2: MDHEN and SYDVKM. The rearrangement links TRBV28 to TRBJ1-2; 7 bases match TRBD1. The TCR comes from a man between 45 and 60 years old with active or convalescent COVID-19. The sequenced sample was peripheral blood. The CDR3 DNA reads TGTGCCAGCAGTCCCCCGGGACAGCACTATGGCTACACCTTC. This encodes CASSPPGQHYGYTF.